This section outlines one T cell receptor beta chain sequence together with its context. Using immunoSEQ multiplex PCR, the repertoire was profiled, and TCRdb retains in-frame clones only, with some absent. Altogether 300,000 or so clones are present, over 75% being singletons, with the ten largest covering 1%. This sample stems from a study of blood T cell repertoires in COVID-19. Study overall: From the United States, Italy and Spain came samples of acute and convalescent COVID-19.

The sequenced sample consisted of peripheral blood. This sequence originates from a man aged 45-60 years with active or convalescent COVID-19.

This CDR3 reads CASSSIYEQYF. In nucleotides, the CDR3 is TGTGCCAGCAGTTCCATCTACGAGCAGTACTTC. The gene calls are TRBV28 and TRBJ2-7; D uncertain. The germline V and J ends were trimmed by 4 bases and 3 bases, with 4 bases remaining between them. CDR3 length: 11 residues. Germline V gene sequence: CDR1 MDHEN, CDR2 SYDVKM. The variable domain in full, completed from reference TRBV28 and TRBJ2-7, reads DVKVTQSSRYLVKRTGEKVFLECVQDMDHENMFWYRQDPGLGLRLIYFSYDVKMKEKGDIPEGYSVSREKKERFSLILESASTNQTSMYLCASSSIYEQYFGPGTRLTVT.